This entry lists 5 T cell receptor beta chains sequenced from one sample in a study of blood T cell repertoires in COVID-19. TCRdb's table, derived via immunoSEQ multiplex PCR, lists solely in-frame clones and lacks some. The sample includes about 390,000 clones, more than 70% of them seen just once. The sequenced material came from peripheral blood. These TCRs come from a woman aged 55-75 years with COVID-19, enrolled during active disease.

V is TRBV10-3 and J is TRBJ1-5; D is possibly TRBD1 (6 bases). V dropped 0 bases and J dropped 2 bases, with 8 bases sitting between them. Germline lookup yields CDR1 ENHRY and CDR2 SYGVKD. The CDR3 has 15 amino acids. The CDR3 bases are TGTGCCATCAGTGAGTCGAACAGGGGCAATCAGCCCCAGCATTTT. This sequence encodes CAISESNRGNQPQHF.

The V and J genes are TRBV14 and TRBJ1-2; perhaps TRBD1 as D (5 bases). Germline loops: CDR1 SGHDN, CDR2 FVKESK. Trimming shortened V by 3 bases and J by 4 bases, and 24 bases separated the two germline ends. This CDR3 spans 18 amino acids. The CDR3 DNA reads as TGTGCCAGCAGCCATTTGGTCGGGGGAGGAGGTCATGCCTATGGCTACACCTTC. Translated: CASSHLVGGGGHAYGYTF.

The J gene is TRBJ1-2, the V gene TRBV7-9, with 10 bases fitting TRBD1. Germline CDR1 SEHNR, CDR2 FQNEAQ (reference sequence). The CDR3 totals 17 residues. Trimming removed 4 bases from V and 4 bases from J; junction bases left unmatched: 12. The CDR3 DNA reads as TGTGCCAGCAGCTACGGGACAGGGGAGGTGGTTATCTATGGCTACACCTTC. It yields the protein CASSYGTGEVVIYGYTF.

The V and J genes are TRBV24-1 and TRBJ2-5; TRBD1 agrees at 8 bases. CDR1 and CDR2 (germline): KGHDR, SFDVKD. The length of the CDR3 is 14 residues. J gave up 2 bases and V 9 bases, and 7 bases lay outside the gene matches. The CDR3 spells CATAGGWWQETQYF. CDR3 coding DNA: TGTGCCACCGCAGGGGGCTGGTGGCAAGAGACCCAGTACTTC.

This CDR3 reads CASSPDRASPYSPLHF. The CDR3 nucleotides read TGTGCCAGCTCACCAGACAGGGCTTCCCCTTATTCACCCCTCCACTTT. This rearrangement joins TRBV18 to TRBJ1-6; 7 bases are a match to TRBD1. With V trimmed by 2 bases and J by 8 bases, 9 bases remained unmatched. The CDR3 extends over 16 amino acids. Germline V CDR1 and CDR2: KGHSH, LQKENI.